The rows below give T cell receptor beta chains drawn from one sample of a study of response to subunit inactivated influenza vaccine. From the RT-PCR reads, TCRdb called clonotypes with MiXCR, one entry per CDR3 protein. In the table there are about 780,000 distinct CDR3 sequences, around 20% of which are singletons. The material sequenced was PBMCs from blood, taken 4 to 6 days after vaccination. These receptor sequences come from a man in his fifties or sixties who received an inactivated influenza vaccine. Each CDR3 is given without its conserved first and last residue. Fields, in order: V gene, CDR3 protein.

TRBV12-3/TRBV12-4	ASSDTLQETQY
TRBV11-2	ASSLHHSTEKLF
TRBV20-1	SGCRTGENTEAF
TRBV5-6	ASSLVVAGANVLT
TRBV10-3	AISESPGGNIQY
TRBV12-3/TRBV12-4	ASSLVAGGRHEQF
TRBV7-9	ASSFYTGTSSYEQY
TRBV10-3	AISPSGASTDTQY
TRBV10-1	ASSERARPNTGELF
TRBV24-1	ATSDMGTQGGETQY
TRBV6-5	ASSYGFQVGTPRGEQF
TRBV20-1	SARSASGGLGETQY
TRBV4-1	ASSLLMVWLAGENEQF
TRBV7-9	ASSPQTGGNYGYT
TRBV7-8	ASSLWGEAQY
TRBV6-2/TRBV6-3	ASREGTVTRETQY
TRBV12-3/TRBV12-4	ASSLVHNQPQH
TRBV11-1	ASSARTVNSPLH
TRBV29-1	SVAWGLPPNTGELF
TRBV15	ATSRGWVSTYNEQF
TRBV6-1	ASSELLSRGRGRIEQY
TRBV12-3/TRBV12-4	ASRPSQGTSNEQF
TRBV24-1	ATSARDTTSTDTQY
TRBV7-9	ASSLGVDVTDTQY
TRBV20-1	SARSGLAGYEQY
TRBV6-5	ASRSEVYEQY
TRBV7-2	ASSSELQGNGYT
TRBV7-9	ASSSPSSGGRNEQF
TRBV12-3/TRBV12-4	ASSPHVMDLRETQY
TRBV4-3	ASSQEREPWETQY
TRBV6-8	ASSYSTALLGANTGELF
TRBV20-1	SARDGTVNQPQH
TRBV7-9	ASSPIQGLVYEQY
TRBV4-1	ASSQDTQGGTDTQY